Presented here are 22 T cell receptor beta chains from one specimen sequenced in a study of cytomegalovirus exposure and HLA in healthy donors. In the PCR, 60 Vbeta and 13 Jbeta primers were used. The method was immunoSEQ multiplex PCR; TCRdb's version includes in-frame clones alone and lacks a portion of them. The data hold about 190,000 clones, with roughly 80% observed a single time. Sequencing was done on a sample of PBMCs. The receptors shown here come from a woman in her late teens or twenties in good health and CMV-seronegative.

This clone has just a few counts. J is TRBJ1-5 and V is TRBV28, with D tentatively TRBD1 (5 bases). The CDR3 length is 15 residues. CDR1 MDHEN and CDR2 SYDVKM come from the germline V gene. V shed 6 bases and J shed 10 bases, with 22 bases lying between them. CDR3 region: CASSSPRGIGFPQHF. The CDR3 DNA is TGTGCCAGCAGCTCCCCAAGGGGCATAGGTTTTCCCCAGCATTTT.

This chain joins TRBV5-1 and TRBJ2-1, with TRBD1 matching over 9 bases. Losses at the gene ends were 4 bases for V and 5 bases for J; bases not matched to a gene: 4. Germline lookup yields CDR1 SGHRS and CDR2 YFSETQ. There are 14 residues in the CDR3. In DNA form, the CDR3 reads TGCGCCAGCAGCCTGGGACAGGGTAACAATGAGCAGTTCTTC. This translates into CASSLGQGNNEQFF.

The chain combines TRBV6-1 with TRBJ1-2; 10 bases match TRBD1. The ends lost 3 bases at V and 2 bases at J; junction bases unmatched: 3. This CDR3 has 15 residues. Germline CDR1 MNHNS, CDR2 SASEGT. Here the CDR3 DNA reads TGTGCCAGCAGTGATGGGACAGGGGTAAACTATGGCTACACCTTC. It is translated as CASSDGTGVNYGYTF.

The chain employs TRBV19 and TRBJ2-7; D is possibly TRBD1 (6 bases). The CDR3 has 14 residues. The V gene lost 3 bases and the J gene lost 3 bases, with 12 bases spanning the gap. Germline V CDR1 and CDR2: LNHDA, SQIVND (reference sequence). CDR3 DNA: TGTGCCAGTAGTATTGGGACACCCATCTACGAGCAGTACTTC. Its translation: CASSIGTPIYEQYF.

The genes are TRBV9 and TRBJ2-3; 7 positions agree with TRBD1. Looked up from germline, CDR1 is SGDLS and CDR2 is YYNGEE. The CDR3 is made up of 16 amino acids. V lost 4 bases and J lost 0; bases outside the gene matches: 8. CDR3 sequence reads: CASSSNRGPSTDTQYF. CDR3 DNA: TGTGCCAGCAGCTCAAACAGGGGCCCTAGCACAGATACGCAGTATTTT.

The rearrangement joins TRBV6-5 to TRBJ2-7; 11 bases line up with TRBD2. Germline trimming cut 5 bases from V and 3 bases from J; bases unmatched to any gene: 6. The CDR3 totals 15 residues. CDR1 MNHEY and CDR2 SVGAGI come from the germline V gene. CDR3 DNA: TGTGCCAGCAGTCCCCTACTAGCGGGGGTCTACGAGCAGTACTTC. It encodes CASSPLLAGVYEQYF.

This sequence joins TRBV7-3 and TRBJ2-5; tentative D call: TRBD1 (5 bases). The CDR3 has 13 amino acids. V dropped 5 bases and J dropped 3 bases, with 10 bases sitting between them. Looked up from germline, CDR1 is SGHTA and CDR2 is FQGTGA. The CDR3, as DNA: TGTGCCAGCAGCCGACGCAGGGAAGAGACCCAGTACTTC. Its translation: CASSRRREETQYF.

This clone was seen more than once but under ten times. The chain employs TRBV30 and TRBJ2-7; 10 bases are shared with TRBD2. V lost 5 bases, J lost 6 bases, and 10 bases stayed unmatched. The length of the CDR3 is 14 residues. The V gene's germline CDR1 is GTSNPN and CDR2 SVGIG (reference sequence). The CDR3, as DNA: TGTGCCTGGTCGGGACCGGGACTAGCGAGCGAGCAGTACTTC. Translated, it gives CAWSGPGLASEQYF. The full variable domain, with the rest looked up from reference TRBV30 and TRBJ2-7, is SQTIHQWPATLVQPVGSPLSLECTVEGTSNPNLYWYRQAAGRGLQLLFYSVGIGQISSEVPQNLSASRPQDRQFILSSKKLLLSDSGFYLCAWSGPGLASEQYFGPGTRLTVT.

V gene TRBV10-3 combines with J gene TRBJ1-5; D is uncertain. Germline lookup yields CDR1 ENHRY and CDR2 SYGVKD. Deletions cut 7 bases from V and 2 bases from J, with 12 bases between. The CDR3 has 14 amino acids. The CDR3 nucleotides are TGTGCCATCAAGGCGGAAACCGGCAATCAGCCCCAGCATTTT. Encoded protein: CAIKAETGNQPQHF.

V is TRBV28 and J is TRBJ1-5; TRBD1 agrees at 11 bases. The J segment lost 7 bases and the V segment lost 5 bases, leaving 7 bases of the junction unmatched. Germline CDR1 reads MDHEN; CDR2 reads SYDVKM. The CDR3 runs 15 residues. CDR3 sequence (DNA): TGTGCCAGCAGTGCCGGGACAGGGGGGCTACAGCCCCAGCATTTT. Translated, it gives CASSAGTGGLQPQHF.

This clone was found once. This chain links TRBV7-9 with TRBJ2-3, with TRBD2 as a possible D gene (5 bases). V lost 1 base and J 4 bases, leaving 12 bases between the germline ends. The germline V gene encodes CDR1 SEHNR and CDR2 FQNEAQ (reference sequence). This CDR3 contains 15 residues. The CDR3 coding sequence is TGTGCCAGCAGCTTAGTCGGCGGGTCATCAGATACGCAGTATTTT. It yields the protein CASSLVGGSSDTQYF.

This clone was detected once. This chain links TRBV11-2 with TRBJ2-7; a weak D match, TRBD2 (6 bases). V was pared by 1 base and J by 4 bases, with 17 bases between. The CDR3 consists of 16 residues. Germline loops: CDR1 SGHAT, CDR2 FQNNGV. The CDR3: CASSLGETSVEYEQYF. CDR3 DNA sequence: TGTGCCAGCAGCTTAGGGGAGACTAGTGTTGAGTACGAGCAGTACTTC.

This chain joins TRBV4-1 and TRBJ2-6, with TRBD1 matching over 11 bases. The CDR3 runs 18 residues. From germline, CDR1 is MGHRA and CDR2 YSYEKL. Trimming took 2 bases from V and 0 from J; bases not matched to a gene: 3. The CDR3 loop reads CASSQTGTGGSGANVLTF. In DNA, the CDR3 is TGCGCCAGCAGCCAAACCGGGACAGGGGGCTCTGGGGCCAACGTCCTGACTTTC.

The chain employs TRBV6-5 and TRBJ1-5, with a tentative D call TRBD1 (5 bases). The germline gives CDR1 MNHEY, CDR2 SVGAGI. This CDR3 region has 13 residues. Trimming shortened V by 4 bases and J by 4 bases, and 8 bases separated the two germline ends. CDR3 sequence reads: CASSSTENQPQHF. In DNA form, the CDR3 reads TGTGCCAGCAGTTCGACAGAGAATCAGCCCCAGCATTTT.

The chain recombines TRBV29-1 with TRBJ2-7, with a possible D match to TRBD1 (5 bases). In germline, CDR1 is SQVTM, CDR2 ANQGSEA. This CDR3 has 12 amino acids. The V end lost 1 base, the J end lost 2 bases, and 6 bases lay between the germline ends. CDR3 loop: CSVEGQPYEQYF. The CDR3 bases are TGCAGCGTTGAAGGACAGCCCTACGAGCAGTACTTC.

This chain joins TRBV5-1 and TRBJ2-7; perhaps TRBD1 as D (5 bases). Germline CDR1 reads SGHRS; CDR2 reads YFSETQ. The CDR3 is made up of 15 amino acids. The V end lost 3 bases, the J end lost 2 bases, and 15 bases lay between the germline ends. The CDR3 sequence is CASSSMGRNAYEQYF. The CDR3 DNA reads TGCGCCAGCAGCTCCATGGGGCGGAACGCCTACGAGCAGTACTTC.

The rearrangement uses TRBV7-3 and TRBJ2-3; no definite D call. There are 16 residues in the CDR3. V was cut by 5 bases and J by 0 bases, with 15 bases left in between. The germline gives CDR1 SGHTA, CDR2 FQGTGA. This CDR3 is CASSLLGITSTDTQYF. The CDR3 nucleotides are TGTGCCAGCAGCCTCCTGGGCATCACTAGCACAGATACGCAGTATTTT.

This chain links TRBV4-1 with TRBJ2-5; a possible D gene is TRBD1 (5 bases). There are 13 residues in the CDR3. The germline V gene encodes CDR1 MGHRA and CDR2 YSYEKL. Trimming took 3 bases from V and 2 from J, leaving 7 bases between them. The DNA of the CDR3 is TGCGCCAGCAGCCACAGGGATCAAGAGACCCAGTACTTC. Translated, it gives CASSHRDQETQYF.

Concerning this clone itself: The junction does not match germline at one end; this may be a read error. Other DNA sequences in the sample encode the same CDR3. The chain couples TRBV30 to TRBJ1-5, with 10 bases aligning to TRBD1. This CDR3 is 18 amino acids long. Germline CDR1 reads GTSNPN; CDR2 reads SVGIG (reference sequence). The CDR3 loop reads CAWSAQRTGGRGNQPQHF. The CDR3, as DNA: TGTGCCTGGAGCGCTCAAAGGACAGGGGGAAGAGGGAATCAGCCTCAGCATTTT. Full variable domain (remainder filled in from reference TRBV30 and TRBJ1-5): SQTIHQWPATLVQPVGSPLSLECTVEGTSNPNLYWYRQAAGRGLQLLFYSVGIGQISSEVPQNLSASRPQDRQFILSSKKLLLSDSGFYLCAWSAQRTGGRGNQPQHFGDGTRLSIL.

This chain uses TRBV7-9 with TRBJ1-2; 7 nucleotides align to TRBD1. The CDR3 spans 16 residues. V dropped 7 bases and J dropped 0; count of bases not matched to a gene: 11. Germline V gene sequence: CDR1 SEHNR, CDR2 FQNEAQ (reference sequence). DNA for the CDR3: TGTGCCAGCACCGACTGGACAGGTCCAACTAACTATGGCTACACCTTC. Translating it yields CASTDWTGPTNYGYTF.

The J gene is TRBJ1-1, the V gene TRBV20-1; D uncertain. Germline loops: CDR1 DFQATT, CDR2 SNEGSKA (reference sequence). Trimming left V 5 bases short and J 3 bases short, with 7 bases between. The length of the CDR3 is 11 residues. The CDR3 DNA is TGCAGTGCTCCCCCGTACACTGAAGCTTTCTTT. It codes for CSAPPYTEAFF.

This clone was picked up one time. The CDR3 protein is CASSVAVAGPYEQYF. DNA for the CDR3: TGTGCCAGCAGCGTAGCGGTAGCCGGTCCCTACGAGCAGTACTTC. The chain combines TRBV9 with TRBJ2-7, with D unresolved. Trimming stripped 0 bases from V and 2 bases from J, with 12 bases between. Germline CDR1 is SGDLS and CDR2 is YYNGEE. The CDR3 loop spans 15 amino acids.